The 6 T cell receptor beta chains below all came from one sample that was sequenced in a study of regulatory T cells in long-lasting Graves disease. Assembly of TCR beta libraries relied on iRepertoire HTBI primers together with Arm-PCR of CDR3 regions. TCRdb processed the multiplex PCR reads anew with MiXCR; each CDR3 protein has one entry. The sample holds fewer than 400,000 distinct CDR3 sequences, less than 25% seen once. Time point here: persistent/refractory GD, antithyroid drugs over 5 years with positive TRAb. From RNA extracted from PBMCs, the TCR library was made. The sequenced sample was peripheral blood mononuclear cells (PBMCs), obtained when the disease was refractory, from a patient treated with antithyroid drugs. The receptors derive from a female donor with Graves disease.

The rearrangement links TRBV7-2 to TRBJ2-7; 11 positions match TRBD2. The trim removed 2 bases at V and 7 bases at J, leaving 10 bases unmatched. The CDR3 spans 16 residues. The germline gives CDR1 SGHTA, CDR2 FQGNSA. In DNA form, the CDR3 reads TGTGCCAGCAGCTTACTACTTCTAGCGGGAGGAAGGGAGCAGTACTTC. Protein: CASSLLLLAGGREQYF.

This clonotype came up a few times. This chain joins TRBV4-3 and TRBJ1-2, with TRBD1 matching over 7 bases. Germline V lookup: CDR1 LGHNA, CDR2 YSLEER. The CDR3 runs to 14 residues. The junction had 5 bases not matched to a gene; V was cut back by 0 bases and J by 7 bases. CDR3: CASSQDGAGGGYTF. DNA of the CDR3: TGCGCCAGCAGCCAAGACGGGGCAGGGGGTGGCTACACCTTC.

This sequence joins TRBV7-2 and TRBJ2-2, with 12 bases identical to TRBD2. V gave up 4 bases and J gave up 4 bases; unmatched junction bases: 7. Germline loops: CDR1 SGHTA, CDR2 FQGNSA. This CDR3 is built from 17 residues. The CDR3 reads CASSSRGLAGPTGELFF. The CDR3 DNA reads TGTGCCAGCAGCTCTAGAGGACTAGCGGGACCCACCGGGGAGCTGTTTTTT.

This chain links TRBV5-1 with TRBJ2-4, with 9 positions matching TRBD1. J gave up 6 bases and V 4 bases, and 5 bases lay outside the gene matches. This CDR3 contains 14 residues. Germline V gives CDR1 SGHRS, CDR2 YFSETQ. The CDR3 bases are TGCGCCAGCAGCATACAGGGGGCTGGAAACATTCAGTACTTC. Translating it yields CASSIQGAGNIQYF. Full variable domain (missing parts from reference TRBV5-1 and TRBJ2-4): KAGVTQTPRYLIKTRGQQVTLSCSPISGHRSVSWYQQTPGQGLQFLFEYFSETQRNKGNFPGRFSGRQFSNSRSEMNVSTLELGDSALYLCASSIQGAGNIQYFGAGTRLSVL.

This clonotype was counted only a few times. This chain joins TRBV4-2 and TRBJ1-4; 9 nucleotides line up with TRBD1. This CDR3 region has 15 residues. With 4 bases clipped from V and 7 bases from J, the junction kept 7 bases outside the gene matches. The germline gives CDR1 LGHNA, CDR2 YNFKEQ. CDR3 sequence (DNA): TGTGCCAGCAGCCCCTGGACAGGGGAGAGTGAAAAACTGTTTTTT. It encodes CASSPWTGESEKLFF.

Ten or more counts support this clonotype. The chain couples TRBV2 to TRBJ2-7; no clear D. The CDR3 has 10 residues. CDR1 is SNHLY, CDR2 FYNNEI, per germline. V lost 8 bases, J lost 3 bases, and 5 bases lay in between. CDR3: CASGYYEQYF. The DNA for the CDR3 is TGTGCCAGCGGGTACTACGAGCAGTACTTC.